A single sample gave rise to the 8 T cell receptor beta chains below, sequenced in a study of blood T cell repertoires in COVID-19. Assay: immunoSEQ multiplex PCR; the TCRdb copy retains only in-frame clones and omits some. The data contain around 190,000 clones, roughly 87% of them singletons. The sequencing sample was made of PBMCs or T cells enriched from blood (not recorded which). These receptors were collected from a man between 18 and 29 years old with acute COVID-19.

On this clone: A read error may explain this, as a much larger clone is one base away. The rearrangement uses TRBV7-2 and TRBJ1-3; D ambiguous. The CDR3 has 13 amino acids. Germline V gene data show CDR1 as SGHTA and CDR2 as FQGNSA. The V end lost 0 bases, the J end lost 4 bases, and 4 bases lay between the germline ends. CDR3 region: CASSLAQGNTIYF. In nucleotides, the CDR3 is TGTGCCAGCAGCTTAGCCCAGGGAAACACCATATATTTT.

The chain employs TRBV10-1 and TRBJ2-7; 9 positions agree with TRBD2. Germline V gene data show CDR1 as WNHNN and CDR2 as SYGVQD (reference sequence). The J segment lost 5 bases and the V segment lost 3 bases, leaving 5 bases of the junction unmatched. The CDR3 loop spans 14 amino acids. Here the CDR3 reads CASSESGRYNEQYF. The CDR3 DNA sequence: TGCGCCAGCAGTGAAAGCGGGAGGTATAACGAGCAGTACTTC.

The genes are TRBV28 and TRBJ1-2; a weak D match, TRBD1 (6 bases). Germline values: CDR1 MDHEN, CDR2 SYDVKM. This CDR3 region has 11 residues. V dropped 10 bases and J dropped 5 bases, with 11 bases sitting between them. The DNA for the CDR3 is TGTGCCACCCGACAGGAGTATGGCTACACCTTC. The encoded protein is CATRQEYGYTF.

This clone has just one count. DNA for the CDR3: TGTGCCTGGAGTTTATCATTTGGTGGTGGCACGCACTATTTCGGCTACACCTTC. This encodes CAWSLSFGGGTHYFGYTF. The rearrangement uses TRBV30 and TRBJ1-2; D not certain. Germline V gene lookup returns CDR1 GTSNPN and CDR2 SVGIG (reference sequence). The CDR3 runs 18 residues. The germline V and J ends were trimmed by 2 bases and 8 bases, with 30 bases remaining between them.

V and J are TRBV9 and TRBJ2-5; D possibly corresponds to TRBD2 (5 bases). Germline V CDR1 and CDR2: SGDLS, YYNGEE. The CDR3 covers 13 residues. Trimming cost V 0 bases and J 4 bases, with 7 bases left between them. The CDR3 DNA reads TGTGCCAGCAGCGTAGACGGGATAGAGACCCAGTACTTC. Its translation is CASSVDGIETQYF. Filled out from reference TRBV9 and TRBJ2-5, the complete variable domain reads DSGVTQTPKHLITATGQRVTLRCSPRSGDLSVYWYQQSLDQGLQFLIQYYNGEERAKGNILERFSAQQFPDLHSELNLSSLELGDSALYFCASSVDGIETQYFGPGTRLLVL.

The rearrangement uses TRBV7-8 and TRBJ2-7, with D maybe TRBD2 (6 bases). The CDR3 runs to 13 residues. Germline V CDR1 and CDR2: SGHVS, FQNEAQ. Trimming removed 5 bases at V and 6 bases at J, with 14 bases between. The CDR3 spells CASSTGALGEQYF. In nucleotides, the CDR3 is TGTGCCAGCAGCACGGGAGCTTTGGGCGAGCAGTACTTC.

This clone appeared many times. The chain has TRBV28 and TRBJ2-2, with 11 bases fitting TRBD2. The trim removed 5 bases at V and 5 bases at J, leaving 10 bases unmatched. This CDR3 spans 17 amino acids. Germline CDR1 reads MDHEN; CDR2 reads SYDVKM. CDR3 DNA: TGTGCCAGCAGTGGGGTTAGCGGGAGGGCCGGGACCGGGGAGCTGTTTTTT. The encoded protein is CASSGVSGRAGTGELFF. The complete variable domain, with remaining parts taken from reference TRBV28 and TRBJ2-2, reads DVKVTQSSRYLVKRTGEKVFLECVQDMDHENMFWYRQDPGLGLRLIYFSYDVKMKEKGDIPEGYSVSREKKERFSLILESASTNQTSMYLCASSGVSGRAGTGELFFGEGSRLTVL.

This clone has more than one count but fewer than ten. The rearrangement uses TRBV10-3 and TRBJ2-2; a possible D gene is TRBD2 (7 bases). The V end lost 4 bases, the J end lost 9 bases, and 12 bases lay between the germline ends. Germline CDR1 reads ENHRY; CDR2 reads SYGVKD. The CDR3 has 13 residues. Here the CDR3 reads CAISGGGGRELFF. The CDR3 nucleotides are TGTGCCATCAGTGGAGGCGGGGGCCGGGAGCTGTTTTTT.